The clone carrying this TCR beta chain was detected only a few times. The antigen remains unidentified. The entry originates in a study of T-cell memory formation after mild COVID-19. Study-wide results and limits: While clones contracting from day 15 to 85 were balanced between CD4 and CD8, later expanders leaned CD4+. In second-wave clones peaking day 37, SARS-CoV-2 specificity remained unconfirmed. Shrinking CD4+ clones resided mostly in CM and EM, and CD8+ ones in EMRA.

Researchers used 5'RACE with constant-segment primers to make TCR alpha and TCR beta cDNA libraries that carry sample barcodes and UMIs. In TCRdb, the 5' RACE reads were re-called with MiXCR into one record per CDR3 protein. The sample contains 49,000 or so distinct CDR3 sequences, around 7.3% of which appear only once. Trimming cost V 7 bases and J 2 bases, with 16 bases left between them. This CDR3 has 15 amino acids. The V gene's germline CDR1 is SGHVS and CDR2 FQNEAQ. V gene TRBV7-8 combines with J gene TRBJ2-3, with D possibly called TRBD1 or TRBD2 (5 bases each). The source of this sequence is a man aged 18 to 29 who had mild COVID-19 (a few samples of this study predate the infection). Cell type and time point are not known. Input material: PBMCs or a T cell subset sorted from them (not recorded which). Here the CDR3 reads CASTQGDGSTDTQYF. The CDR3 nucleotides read TGTGCCAGCACCCAGGGAGACGGATCCACAGATACGCAGTATTTT. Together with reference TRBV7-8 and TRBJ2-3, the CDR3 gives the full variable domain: GAGVSQSPRYKVAKRGQDVALRCDPISGHVSLFWYQQALGQGPEFLTYFQNEAQLDKSGLPSDRFFAERPEGSVSTLKIQRTQQEDSAVYLCASTQGDGSTDTQYFGPGTRLTVL.